The clone carrying this T cell receptor beta chain was seen many times. The antigen remains undetermined. The sample belongs to a study of Graves' ophthalmopathy and Graves' hyperthyroidism. For repertoire sequencing, the TCR beta CDR3 regions were amplified from RNA transcripts. HTBI-primed RT-PCR formed the first round, and a multiplex PCR formed the second. TCRdb redid the calling of the multiplex PCR reads with MiXCR, one entry per CDR3 protein. Of over a million distinct CDR3 sequences listed, around a third were seen once; the top ten hold roughly 10%. It was on clinical symptoms, serum thyroxine, TRAb, thyroid ultrasound and orbital computed tomography that diagnosis relied. Study-level results: Ophthalmopathy progression was predicted by the model at 60% to 71% sensitivity and less than 75% specificity. Ophthalmopathy and stable hyperthyroidism were discriminated by a 13-signature model, with over 85% sensitivity and approximately 77% specificity. Clonotypes were expanded in thyroid at above 0.001 frequency, and most also appeared in blood.

This TCR was sampled from an adult man with Graves' hyperthyroidism. The specimen sequenced was peripheral blood or thyroid tissue (not recorded which).

CDR3 region: CATGPGPGNQPQHF. Here the CDR3 DNA reads TGTGCCACCGGTCCGGGACCGGGCAATCAGCCCCAGCATTTT. The chain couples TRBV24-1 to TRBJ1-5; TRBD1 might be the D (5 bases). The V gene lost 9 bases and the J gene lost 2 bases, with 13 bases spanning the gap. The CDR3 totals 14 residues. Per the germline V gene, CDR1 is KGHDR and CDR2 is SFDVKD.